Below, 26 T cell receptor beta chains from the same sample are listed, as sequenced in a study of cytomegalovirus exposure and HLA in healthy donors. Both 60 Vbeta primers and 13 Jbeta primers went into the PCR. Assay: immunoSEQ multiplex PCR; the TCRdb copy retains only in-frame clones and omits some. The sample yields fewer than 110,000 clones, 70% to 80% seen once. The sequencing sample was made of PBMCs. These receptors all come from a man younger than 35 in good health and CMV-seronegative.

This clone was detected only a few times. This rearrangement joins TRBV7-3 to TRBJ2-7; D may be TRBD1 (7 bases). Germline assignment: CDR1 SGHTA and CDR2 FQGTGA. CDR3 length equals 12 residues. Between the trimmed V and J ends, which lost 5 bases and 6 bases, there was a span of 11 bases. The CDR3 nucleotides read TGTGCCAGCAGCAACAGGGGAGGCGAGCAGTACTTC. This codes for CASSNRGGEQYF.

The chain carries TRBV7-3 and TRBJ2-1, with TRBD2 identical over 10 bases. The CDR3 sequence is 15 residues long. Losses at the gene ends were 2 bases for V and 2 bases for J; bases not matched to a gene: 0. CDR1 is SGHTA and CDR2 is FQGTGA in the germline V gene. CDR3 in DNA: TGTGCCAGCAGCTTACTAGCGGGGGCCTACAATGAGCAGTTCTTC. This translates into CASSLLAGAYNEQFF.

V usage is TRBV6-4 and J usage is TRBJ1-2, with 7 bases that match TRBD1. The germline gives CDR1 MRHNA, CDR2 SNTAGT. With 2 bases clipped from V and 4 bases from J, the junction kept 7 bases outside the gene matches. This CDR3 region has 15 residues. CDR3 sequence reads: CASSDEQGSGYGYTF. CDR3 DNA sequence: TGTGCCAGCAGTGACGAACAGGGGTCGGGCTATGGCTACACCTTC.

This clone has only a few counts. This chain uses TRBV2 with TRBJ2-1; 9 bases fit TRBD2. CDR3 length: 13 residues. With V trimmed by 7 bases and J by 9 bases, 7 bases remained unmatched. Germline V CDR1 and CDR2: SNHLY, FYNNEI. CDR3 sequence: CASTGTSSGEQFF. DNA for the CDR3: TGTGCCAGCACCGGGACTAGCTCGGGTGAGCAGTTCTTC.

The V call is TRBV5-1, the J call TRBJ1-2; 8 positions agree with TRBD1. This CDR3 region has 14 residues. Trimming took 3 bases from V and 4 from J; bases not matched to a gene: 5. Germline V gene sequence: CDR1 SGHRS, CDR2 YFSETQ. CDR3 region: CASSSTGEGYGYTF. CDR3 DNA: TGCGCCAGCAGCTCGACAGGGGAGGGCTATGGCTACACCTTC.

The chain is built from TRBV2 and TRBJ2-5, with D hard to call. CDR3 length equals 13 residues. Trimming took off 3 bases at V and 1 base at J, with 6 bases between the two ends. Germline lookup yields CDR1 SNHLY and CDR2 FYNNEI. CDR3 sequence (DNA): TGTGCCAGCAGTGAGCCCAGCCAAGAGACCCAGTACTTC. This gives the protein CASSEPSQETQYF.

As for this clone: Compared with germline, one end of the junction differs, possibly owing to a read error. Other nucleotide sequences from this sample produce the same CDR3. This chain connects TRBV9 to TRBJ2-2, with a weak D call TRBD1 (6 bases). The V gene's germline CDR1 is SGDLS and CDR2 YYNGEE. The CDR3 has 15 amino acids. This CDR3 reads CASSVEQGNTGELFF. CDR3 nucleotide sequence: TGTGCCAGCAGTGTAGAACAGGGAAACACCGGGGAGCTGTTTTTT.

The chain has TRBV29-1 and TRBJ1-2; TRBD1 aligns across 10 bases. CDR1 and CDR2 (germline): SQVTM, ANQGSEA. After removal of 2 bases from V and 5 bases from J, the junction contained 5 bases not matched to a gene. The CDR3 sequence is 14 residues long. The DNA for the CDR3 is TGCAGCGTTGAATGGGGACAGGGGATGTATGGCTACACCTTC. Amino acids: CSVEWGQGMYGYTF.

CDR3 protein: CASSAIAGGRGETQYF. DNA of the CDR3: TGCGCCAGCAGCGCCATAGCGGGGGGCCGCGGAGAGACCCAGTACTTC. This sequence joins TRBV10-1 and TRBJ2-5; 10 bases fit TRBD2. The CDR3 length is 16 residues. Germline CDR1 reads WNHNN; CDR2 reads SYGVQD (reference sequence). J was trimmed by 4 bases and V by 6 bases; bases with no gene match: 11.

This chain connects TRBV9 to TRBJ1-1, with D tentatively TRBD1 (6 bases). V lost 0 bases and J 6 bases, leaving 12 bases between the germline ends. Looked up from germline, CDR1 is SGDLS and CDR2 is YYNGEE. The length of the CDR3 is 14 residues. The chain's CDR3 is CASSVVQGISEAFF. CDR3 DNA: TGTGCCAGCAGCGTAGTACAGGGAATTTCTGAAGCTTTCTTT.

With regard to this clone: Other DNA sequences in this specimen translate into the identical CDR3. This sequence joins TRBV5-4 and TRBJ2-5, with TRBD2 matching 7 bases. V shed 2 bases and J 5 bases; nucleotides not matched to a gene: 6. Germline V gene lookup returns CDR1 SGHNT and CDR2 YYREEE (reference sequence). This CDR3 region has 14 residues. This CDR3 reads CASSLGGGKETQYF. CDR3 sequence (DNA): TGTGCCAGCAGCTTAGGCGGGGGTAAGGAGACCCAGTACTTC.

The V gene is TRBV5-8, the J gene TRBJ2-3; TRBD2 matches 11 bases. The germline V gene encodes CDR1 SGHTS and CDR2 YDEGEE. The ends lost 4 bases at V and 4 bases at J; junction bases unmatched: 5. The CDR3 runs to 15 residues. The CDR3: CASSGSGGAPDTQYF. Here the CDR3 DNA reads TGTGCCAGCAGCGGTAGCGGGGGGGCCCCAGATACGCAGTATTTT.

CDR3 bases: TGTGCCAGTAGTACTGCCCAGGGGGCGGCCTACGAGCAGTACTTC. This codes for CASSTAQGAAYEQYF. The chain combines TRBV19 with TRBJ2-7, with 8 bases aligning to TRBD1. Germline-derived CDR1 and CDR2 are LNHDA and SQIVND (reference sequence). There are 15 residues in the CDR3. J gave up 2 bases and V 4 bases, and 7 bases lay outside the gene matches. The full variable domain, in which reference TRBV19 and TRBJ2-7 provide the parts outside the CDR3, is DGGITQSPKYLFRKEGQNVTLSCEQNLNHDAMYWYRQDPGQGLRLIYYSQIVNDFQKGDIAEGYSVSREKKESFPLTVTSAQKNPTAFYLCASSTAQGAAYEQYFGPGTRLTVT.

DNA for the CDR3: TGTGCCAGCAGCCGCGACAGGGGGCGCGAGCAGTACTTC. It translates to CASSRDRGREQYF. The chain uses TRBV5-4 and TRBJ2-7; 10 bases are shared with TRBD1. The CDR3 loop spans 13 amino acids. The germline gives CDR1 SGHNT, CDR2 YYREEE (reference sequence). With 4 bases clipped from V and 6 bases from J, the junction kept 4 bases outside the gene matches.

The V call is TRBV7-2, the J call TRBJ2-1, with 9 bases that match TRBD1. The CDR3 is 16 residues long. Per the germline V gene, CDR1 is SGHTA and CDR2 is FQGNSA. V shed 5 bases, J shed 7 bases, and the junction held 12 bases outside the gene matches. This CDR3 reads CASSRLGQGLMNEQFF. In DNA form, the CDR3 reads TGTGCCAGCAGCAGGCTCGGACAGGGGCTGATGAATGAGCAGTTCTTC. The full variable domain, rest sourced from reference TRBV7-2 and TRBJ2-1, is GAGVSQSPSNKVTEKGKDVELRCDPISGHTALYWYRQSLGQGLEFLIYFQGNSAPDKSGLPSDRFSAERTGGSVSTLTIQRTQQEDSAVYLCASSRLGQGLMNEQFFGPGTRLTVL.

The chain uses TRBV25-1 and TRBJ2-7; 7 positions agree with TRBD2. The CDR3 runs to 14 residues. J lost 3 bases, V lost 8 bases, and 10 bases had no gene match. Germline V lookup: CDR1 MGHDK, CDR2 SYGVNS. The CDR3 DNA reads TGTGCCAGCCGGGGGGATAATGTTTTCTACGAGCAGTACTTC. This codes for CASRGDNVFYEQYF.

Only one count was recorded for this clone. The chain employs TRBV2 and TRBJ1-2; D possibly corresponds to TRBD1 (5 bases). CDR3 size: 12 residues. Germline V gives CDR1 SNHLY, CDR2 FYNNEI. Trimming shortened V by 3 bases and J by 3 bases, and 5 bases separated the two germline ends. The CDR3 DNA is TGTGCCAGCAGTGACAGGGACTATGGCTACACCTTC. Its protein product is CASSDRDYGYTF.

CDR3 bases: TGTGCCAGCAGCTTAGTGGCGAGGTCTGGAAACACCATATATTTT. It codes for CASSLVARSGNTIYF. This sequence joins TRBV7-8 and TRBJ1-3; D is ambiguous. Germline lookup yields CDR1 SGHVS and CDR2 FQNEAQ. V lost 1 base and J lost 1, with 8 bases in between. The CDR3 has 15 amino acids.

This clone turned up a few times. The chain is built from TRBV25-1 and TRBJ2-7, with TRBD2 as a possible D gene (5 bases). Germline V gene sequence: CDR1 MGHDK, CDR2 SYGVNS. CDR3 length: 13 amino acids. V was shortened by 5 bases and J by 3 bases, with 11 bases between the two germline ends. Here the CDR3 reads CASSTPGVYEQYF. The CDR3 DNA reads TGTGCCAGCAGTACACCCGGGGTCTACGAGCAGTACTTC.

This chain connects TRBV5-1 to TRBJ1-5; no clear D. CDR3 length: 13 amino acids. The germline V and J ends were trimmed by 0 bases and 4 bases, with 5 bases remaining between them. The germline gives CDR1 SGHRS, CDR2 YFSETQ. As DNA, the CDR3 is TGCGCCAGCAGCTTGGGCCAGAATCAGCCCCAGCATTTT. Amino acids: CASSLGQNQPQHF. Full variable domain (remainder filled in from reference TRBV5-1 and TRBJ1-5): KAGVTQTPRYLIKTRGQQVTLSCSPISGHRSVSWYQQTPGQGLQFLFEYFSETQRNKGNFPGRFSGRQFSNSRSEMNVSTLELGDSALYLCASSLGQNQPQHFGDGTRLSIL.

Turning to this clone: Different DNA sequences within this sample yield the same CDR3. The CDR3 reads CASSISGGSTDTQYF. CDR3 DNA sequence: TGTGCCAGCAGCATCAGCGGGGGAAGCACAGATACGCAGTATTTT. The V gene is TRBV7-2, the J gene TRBJ2-3; 8 bases agree with TRBD2. CDR1 and CDR2 (germline): SGHTA, FQGNSA. This CDR3 has 15 residues. V gave up 5 bases and J gave up 0 bases; unmatched junction bases: 4. Full variable domain (rest looked up from reference TRBV7-2 and TRBJ2-3): GAGVSQSPSNKVTEKGKDVELRCDPISGHTALYWYRQSLGQGLEFLIYFQGNSAPDKSGLPSDRFSAERTGGSVSTLTIQRTQQEDSAVYLCASSISGGSTDTQYFGPGTRLTVL.

A few counts support this clone. V and J are TRBV7-8 and TRBJ2-2, with D possibly being TRBD2 (7 bases). Germline CDR1 SGHVS, CDR2 FQNEAQ. This CDR3 spans 16 amino acids. Trimming left V 1 base short and J 4 bases short, with 13 bases between. This CDR3 reads CASSLEGGRGTGELFF. The CDR3 nucleotides are TGTGCCAGCAGCTTAGAGGGGGGGCGCGGCACCGGGGAGCTGTTTTTT.

The V and J genes are TRBV9 and TRBJ2-4, with D maybe TRBD1 (6 bases). V was cut by 7 bases and J by 1 base, with 12 bases left in between. Per germline, CDR1 SGDLS and CDR2 YYNGEE. This CDR3 contains 14 residues. In nucleotides, the CDR3 is TGTGCCAGCGCCCCAGGGGTTGCCAAAAACATTCAGTACTTC. The encoded protein is CASAPGVAKNIQYF.

The chain has TRBV27 and TRBJ2-1; D remains unclear. Germline loops: CDR1 MNHEY, CDR2 SMNVEV (reference sequence). V was shortened by 8 bases and J by 0 bases, with 8 bases between the two germline ends. This CDR3 region has 13 residues. The DNA of the CDR3 is TGTGCCAGCGCAAGGAGCTCCTACAATGAGCAGTTCTTC. Protein: CASARSSYNEQFF.

This chain connects TRBV5-1 to TRBJ2-5; possible D gene TRBD2, 6 bases. The CDR3 has 16 amino acids. V was trimmed by 3 bases and J by 2 bases, leaving 17 bases between them. Germline lookup yields CDR1 SGHRS and CDR2 YFSETQ. The CDR3 DNA reads as TGCGCCAGCAGCTACTTTACGGACTACGCACAAGAGACCCAGTACTTC. This encodes CASSYFTDYAQETQYF.

The rearrangement joins TRBV12-5 to TRBJ2-3, with 8 bases that match TRBD2. From germline, CDR1 is LGHNT and CDR2 FRNRAP. After removal of 4 bases from V and 3 bases from J, the junction contained 6 bases not matched to a gene. The CDR3 is 15 residues long. The CDR3 loop reads CASGSGGGQTDTQYF. CDR3 DNA sequence: TGTGCTAGTGGTTCCGGGGGGGGGCAGACAGATACGCAGTATTTT.